The 24 T cell receptor beta chains presented below share a single source sample, sequenced in a study of graft-versus-host responses after intestinal transplantation. The table came from immunoSEQ multiplex PCR; TCRdb's copy has only in-frame clones and leaves some out. There are around 69,000 clones in the sample; 90% occur only once, and roughly 4% lies in the top ten. These receptors are not linked to any known antigen. Here the sequenced sample was unstimulated CD8+ T cells sorted from spleen or lymph node cells, taken before transplant. The receptors come from a human donor who was the organ donor for an intestinal transplant.

The chain joins TRBV4-2 to TRBJ1-2; D unresolved. V lost 1 base, J lost 4 bases, and 13 bases lay in between. CDR1 is LGHNA, CDR2 YNFKEQ, per germline. CDR3 length: 15 amino acids. CDR3 bases: TGTGCCAGCAGCCAAGTAAGCGGACGAAGCTATGGCTACACCTTC. Translation gives CASSQVSGRSYGYTF.

This sequence joins TRBV27 and TRBJ2-7; 8 bases align to TRBD2. J lost 5 bases, V lost 6 bases, and 12 bases had no gene match. The CDR3 runs to 15 residues. Germline V gene lookup returns CDR1 MNHEY and CDR2 SMNVEV (reference sequence). For the CDR3, the DNA is TGTGCCAGCAGGAGTCCAGCGGGGGTTTCAGACGAGCAGTACGTC. Amino acid sequence: CASRSPAGVSDEQYV.

The V call is TRBV5-5, the J call TRBJ2-7, with 8 bases aligning to TRBD1. Per the germline V gene, CDR1 is SGHKS and CDR2 is YYEKEE (reference sequence). The junction had 6 bases not matched to a gene; V was cut back by 4 bases and J by 3 bases. This CDR3 is 14 amino acids long. The CDR3 region has the DNA TGTGCCAGCAGCCCGGGACAGGTTTACTACGAGCAGTACGTC. Amino acid sequence: CASSPGQVYYEQYV.

This chain links TRBV10-2 with TRBJ2-1, with TRBD2 matching over 7 bases. The CDR3 contains 15 residues. J was trimmed by 1 base and V by 6 bases; bases with no gene match: 6. Germline V CDR1 and CDR2: WSHSY, SAAADI. Here the CDR3 reads CASRGGTVSYNEQFF. CDR3 bases: TGCGCCAGCAGGGGGGGGACCGTTTCCTACAATGAGCAGTTCTTC.

The genes are TRBV5-4 and TRBJ1-2, with TRBD1 identical over 12 bases. This CDR3 has 16 residues. V lost 3 bases, J lost 5 bases, and 8 bases stayed unmatched. The germline gives CDR1 SGHNT, CDR2 YYREEE (reference sequence). CDR3 DNA sequence: TGTGCCAGCAGCTATGGGACAGGGGGCGCGGAATATGGCTACACCTTC. It is translated as CASSYGTGGAEYGYTF.

This chain links TRBV19 with TRBJ2-6; 9 bases are a match to TRBD1. CDR3 size: 17 residues. With V trimmed by 4 bases and J by 0 bases, 4 bases remained unmatched. Germline V gene sequence: CDR1 LNHDA, CDR2 SQIVND (reference sequence). In nucleotides, the CDR3 is TGTGCCAGTAGTAAACGACAGGGGGGCTCTGGGGCCAACGTCCTGACTTTC. It codes for CASSKRQGGSGANVLTF.

This rearrangement joins TRBV7-9 to TRBJ2-1; TRBD2 matches 8 bases. Trimming cost V 1 base and J 15 bases; bases outside gene matches: 11. The CDR3 has 14 amino acids. Germline values: CDR1 SEHNR, CDR2 FQNEAQ (reference sequence). CDR3: CASSLGASGFGGFF. CDR3 DNA: TGTGCCAGCAGCTTAGGAGCTAGCGGGTTTGGGGGGTTCTTC.

The V gene is TRBV5-4, the J gene TRBJ1-2, with D uncertain. The CDR3 runs to 15 residues. Germline lookup yields CDR1 SGHNT and CDR2 YYREEE (reference sequence). Trimming took off 5 bases at V and 3 bases at J, with 17 bases between the two ends. Here the CDR3 reads CASRPTLASDYGYTF. CDR3 bases: TGTGCCAGCAGACCCACTTTAGCCTCGGACTATGGCTACACCTTC. The whole variable domain, remainder taken from reference TRBV5-4 and TRBJ1-2, is ETGVTQSPTHLIKTRGQQVTLRCSSQSGHNTVSWYQQALGQGPQFIFQYYREEENGRGNFPPRFSGLQFPNYSSELNVNALELDDSALYLCASRPTLASDYGYTFGSGTRLTVV.

The rearrangement uses TRBV2 and TRBJ2-2, with D possibly TRBD1 on 6 matching bases. Germline loops: CDR1 SNHLY, CDR2 FYNNEI. This CDR3 has 20 residues. The germline V and J ends were trimmed by 1 base and 4 bases, with 25 bases remaining between them. In DNA form, the CDR3 reads TGTGCCAGCAGTGAAGTTGGGGTCCCTATAACCACAGGGATCACCGGGGAGCTGTTTTTT. Translating gives CASSEVGVPITTGITGELFF. The full variable domain, rest sourced from reference TRBV2 and TRBJ2-2, is EPEVTQTPSHQVTQMGQEVILRCVPISNHLYFYWYRQILGQKVEFLVSFYNNEISEKSEIFDDQFSVERPDGSNFTLKIRSTKLEDSAMYFCASSEVGVPITTGITGELFFGEGSRLTVL.

The chain is built from TRBV7-6 and TRBJ2-7, with 8 bases lining up with TRBD2. CDR1 is SGHVS and CDR2 is FNYEAQ in the germline V gene. V was clipped by 3 bases and J by 1 base; unmatched bases: 17. This CDR3 has 19 residues. Written as DNA, the CDR3 is TGTGCCAGCAGCTTGCACTCAGCGGGGGCAAACCCCTCTTCCTACGAGCAGTACGTC. Translation: CASSLHSAGANPSSYEQYV.

The V call is TRBV21-1, the J call TRBJ2-7; no check of the table's D call, TRBD2, against the DNA was made. TRBV21-1 is an annotated pseudogene. This CDR3 is 16 amino acids long. DNA of the CDR3: TGTGCCAGCAGCAAATGGAAAGCGGGGGTCTCCTACGAGCAGTACGTC. Translation gives CASSKWKAGVSYEQYV.

The chain recombines TRBV5-4 with TRBJ2-2; D gene unclear. There are 13 residues in the CDR3. CDR1 and CDR2 from the germline V gene are SGHNT and YYREEE (reference sequence). The germline V and J ends were trimmed by 8 bases and 2 bases, with 10 bases remaining between them. The chain's CDR3 is CASEEYNTGELFF. The DNA of the CDR3 is TGTGCCAGTGAGGAGTATAACACCGGGGAGCTGTTTTTT. The variable domain in full, completed from reference TRBV5-4 and TRBJ2-2, reads ETGVTQSPTHLIKTRGQQVTLRCSSQSGHNTVSWYQQALGQGPQFIFQYYREEENGRGNFPPRFSGLQFPNYSSELNVNALELDDSALYLCASEEYNTGELFFGEGSRLTVL.

This chain uses TRBV7-3 with TRBJ1-2; 9 bases align to TRBD1. Germline CDR1 reads SGHTA; CDR2 reads FQGTGA. The V gene end was trimmed by 4 bases and the J gene end by 8 bases; junction bases not matched to a gene: 8. The CDR3 is 14 residues long. CDR3 residues: CASSSEDRGKGYTF. CDR3 DNA sequence: TGTGCCAGCAGCTCCGAGGACAGGGGTAAAGGCTACACCTTC.

The genes are TRBV30 and TRBJ1-6; D might be TRBD1 (6 bases). The length of the CDR3 is 16 residues. Germline V CDR1 and CDR2: GTSNPN, SVGIG (reference sequence). Trimming removed 4 bases from V and 10 bases from J, with 23 bases in between. The CDR3 protein is CAWTGLGAWIGSPLHF. The CDR3 DNA is TGTGCCTGGACTGGGCTGGGGGCCTGGATCGGGTCACCCCTCCACTTT.

The J gene is TRBJ2-7, the V gene TRBV7-8; 10 bases align to TRBD1. Germline V CDR1 and CDR2: SGHVS, FQNEAQ. The V gene end was trimmed by 5 bases and the J gene end by 0 bases; junction bases not matched to a gene: 4. The CDR3 runs 15 residues. Written as DNA, the CDR3 is TGTGCCAGCAGCCGGGGACAGGGGAGCTCCTACGAGCAGTACGTC. This codes for CASSRGQGSSYEQYV.

For the CDR3, the DNA is TGTGCCAGCAGCCAAGAGGGACAGGCCCTCCGGCAAGAGACCCAGTACTTC. Its translation is CASSQEGQALRQETQYF. This chain uses TRBV4-2 with TRBJ2-5; 8 bases match TRBD1. The V and J ends lost 0 bases and 2 bases, in that order; junction bases with no gene match: 8. The CDR3 runs to 17 residues. The V gene's germline CDR1 is LGHNA and CDR2 YNFKEQ.

This chain joins TRBV10-1 and TRBJ1-4; D gene ambiguous. This CDR3 is built from 16 residues. Trimming pared 4 bases from V and 3 bases from J, leaving 15 bases between. The germline V gene has CDR1 WNHNN and CDR2 SYGVQD (reference sequence). CDR3 nucleotides: TGCGCCAGCAGTGTGCCGTCCGAACTATCTAATGAAAAACTGTTTTTT. As protein: CASSVPSELSNEKLFF.

This clone was detected only once. The chain recombines TRBV5-6 with TRBJ1-1; D is ambiguous. V was shortened by 6 bases and J by 0 bases, with 6 bases between the two germline ends. The CDR3 is 12 residues long. Per germline, CDR1 SGHDT and CDR2 YYEEEE. CDR3 nucleotide sequence: TGTGCCAGCAACATAATGAACACTGAAGCTTTCTTT. This sequence encodes CASNIMNTEAFF.

This clone was detected a few times. The CDR3 region has the DNA TGTGCCAGCAGCCAAACTAGCGGGGGGGCCGGGGAGCTGTTTTTT. As protein: CASSQTSGGAGELFF. The chain carries TRBV4-2 and TRBJ2-2, with TRBD2 matching over 13 bases. The CDR3 contains 15 residues. The germline V gene encodes CDR1 LGHNA and CDR2 YNFKEQ. V was clipped by 2 bases and J by 6 bases; unmatched bases: 0.

The rearrangement links TRBV4-1 to TRBJ2-7; perhaps TRBD1 as D (6 bases). The germline V and J ends were trimmed by 0 bases and 7 bases, with 19 bases remaining between them. CDR1 is MGHRA and CDR2 is YSYEKL in the germline V gene. This CDR3 has 16 residues. The CDR3 DNA reads as TGCGCCAGCAGCCAAGATGGGCAGGGGTTGGGGTTTGAGCAGTACGTC. It encodes CASSQDGQGLGFEQYV.

The V call is TRBV11-2, the J call TRBJ2-3; a weak D match, TRBD2 (6 bases). The CDR3 contains 18 residues. Germline CDR1 is SGHAT and CDR2 is FQNNGV. Deletions cut 0 bases from V and 0 bases from J, with 16 bases between. CDR3: CASSLDLGAGLSTDTQYF. The CDR3 nucleotides read TGTGCCAGCAGCTTAGATCTCGGGGCGGGACTTAGCACAGATACGCAGTATTTT.

This chain connects TRBV30 to TRBJ1-1, with D uncertain. Per germline, CDR1 GTSNPN and CDR2 SVGIG (reference sequence). The CDR3 spans 14 residues. Deletions cut 2 bases from V and 1 base from J, with 11 bases between. The CDR3 sequence: CAWSRLNKNTEAFF. The CDR3 nucleotides read TGTGCCTGGAGTAGACTGAACAAGAACACTGAAGCTTTCTTT.

This rearrangement joins TRBV13 to TRBJ2-3; D gene uncertain. The V end lost 2 bases, the J end lost 1 base, and 7 bases lay between the germline ends. The germline gives CDR1 PRHDT, CDR2 FYEKMQ (reference sequence). The CDR3 length is 14 residues. CDR3 amino acids: CASSLTPGTDTQYF. DNA for the CDR3: TGTGCCAGCAGCTTAACTCCCGGCACAGATACGCAGTATTTT.

The chain is built from TRBV4-1 and TRBJ1-2; D is possibly TRBD1 (5 bases). V lost 0 bases to trimming and J lost 6 bases, with 14 bases between them. This CDR3 is 15 amino acids long. The V gene's germline CDR1 is MGHRA and CDR2 YSYEKL. The CDR3 nucleotides read TGCGCCAGCAGCCAAGAGCCAGGGAGGCTTGATGGCTACACCTTC. Its translation is CASSQEPGRLDGYTF.